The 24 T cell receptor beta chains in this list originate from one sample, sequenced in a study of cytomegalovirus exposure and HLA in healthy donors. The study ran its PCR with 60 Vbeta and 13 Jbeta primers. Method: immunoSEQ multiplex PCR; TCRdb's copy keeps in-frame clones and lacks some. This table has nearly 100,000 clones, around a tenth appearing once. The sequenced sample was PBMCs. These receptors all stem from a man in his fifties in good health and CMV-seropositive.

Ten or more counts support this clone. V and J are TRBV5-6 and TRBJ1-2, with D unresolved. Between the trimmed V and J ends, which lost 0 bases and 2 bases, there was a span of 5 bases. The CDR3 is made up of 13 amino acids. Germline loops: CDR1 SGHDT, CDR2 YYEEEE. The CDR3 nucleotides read TGTGCCAGCAGCTTGGGACAAAACTATGGCTACACCTTC. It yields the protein CASSLGQNYGYTF.

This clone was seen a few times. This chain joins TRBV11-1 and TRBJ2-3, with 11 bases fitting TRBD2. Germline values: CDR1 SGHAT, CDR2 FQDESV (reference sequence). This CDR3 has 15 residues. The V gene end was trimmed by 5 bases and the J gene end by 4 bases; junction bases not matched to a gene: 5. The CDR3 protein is CASSPLAGDADTQYF. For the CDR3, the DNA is TGTGCCAGCAGCCCACTAGCGGGAGATGCAGATACGCAGTATTTT. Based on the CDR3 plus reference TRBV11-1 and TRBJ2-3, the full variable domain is EAEVAQSPRYKITEKSQAVAFWCDPISGHATLYWYRQILGQGPELLVQFQDESVVDDSQLPKDRFSAERLKGVDSTLKIQPAELGDSAMYLCASSPLAGDADTQYFGPGTRLTVL.

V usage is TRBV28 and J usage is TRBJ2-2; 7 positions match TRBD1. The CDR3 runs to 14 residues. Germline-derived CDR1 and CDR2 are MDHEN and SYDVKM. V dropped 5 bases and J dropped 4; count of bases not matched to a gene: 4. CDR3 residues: CASSRQGATGELFF. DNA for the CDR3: TGTGCCAGCAGTCGACAGGGAGCCACCGGGGAGCTGTTTTTT.

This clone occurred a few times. The CDR3 DNA follows: TGTGCCAGCAGTTTATTCGGGGCCAATAACAGGGGATCCTACAATGAGCAGTTCTTC. Amino acids: CASSLFGANNRGSYNEQFF. The chain joins TRBV28 to TRBJ2-1; TRBD1 matches 7 bases. The J segment lost 1 base and the V segment lost 1 base, leaving 13 bases of the junction unmatched. Germline V CDR1 and CDR2: MDHEN, SYDVKM. This CDR3 contains 19 residues.

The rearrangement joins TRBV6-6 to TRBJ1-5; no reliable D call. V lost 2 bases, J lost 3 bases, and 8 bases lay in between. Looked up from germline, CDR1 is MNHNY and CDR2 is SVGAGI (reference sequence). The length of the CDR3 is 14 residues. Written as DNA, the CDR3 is TGTGCCAGCAGTTACGAGGTGGACAATCAGCCCCAGCATTTT. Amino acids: CASSYEVDNQPQHF.

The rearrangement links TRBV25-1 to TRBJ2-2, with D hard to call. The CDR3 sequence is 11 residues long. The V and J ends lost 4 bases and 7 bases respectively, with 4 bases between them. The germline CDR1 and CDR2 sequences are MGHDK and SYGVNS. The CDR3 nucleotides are TGTGCCAGCAGTGCGGTCGGGGAGCTGTTTTTT. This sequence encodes CASSAVGELFF. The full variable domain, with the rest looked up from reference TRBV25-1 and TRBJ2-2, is EADIYQTPRYLVIGTGKKITLECSQTMGHDKMYWYQQDPGMELHLIHYSYGVNSTEKGDLSSESTVSRIRTEHFPLTLESARPSHTSQYLCASSAVGELFFGEGSRLTVL.

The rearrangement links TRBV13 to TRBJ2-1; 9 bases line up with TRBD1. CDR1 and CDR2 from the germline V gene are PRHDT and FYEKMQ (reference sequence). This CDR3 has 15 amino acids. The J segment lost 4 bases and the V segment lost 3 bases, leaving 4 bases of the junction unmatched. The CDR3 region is CASSLVGTGYNEQFF. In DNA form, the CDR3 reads TGTGCCAGCAGCTTGGTGGGGACAGGGTACAATGAGCAGTTCTTC.

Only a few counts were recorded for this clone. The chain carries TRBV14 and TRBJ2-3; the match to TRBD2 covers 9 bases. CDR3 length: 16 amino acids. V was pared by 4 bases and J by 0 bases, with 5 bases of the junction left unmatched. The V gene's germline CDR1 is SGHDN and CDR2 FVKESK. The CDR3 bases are TGTGCCAGCAGCCTGATAGCGGGAGCTAGCACAGATACGCAGTATTTT. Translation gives CASSLIAGASTDTQYF.

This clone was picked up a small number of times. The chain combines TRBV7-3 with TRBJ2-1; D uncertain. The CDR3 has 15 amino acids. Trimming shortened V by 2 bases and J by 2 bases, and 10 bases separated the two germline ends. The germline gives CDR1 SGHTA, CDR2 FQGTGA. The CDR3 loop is CASSLEARAYNEQFF. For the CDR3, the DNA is TGTGCCAGCAGCTTAGAGGCCCGTGCCTACAATGAGCAGTTCTTC.

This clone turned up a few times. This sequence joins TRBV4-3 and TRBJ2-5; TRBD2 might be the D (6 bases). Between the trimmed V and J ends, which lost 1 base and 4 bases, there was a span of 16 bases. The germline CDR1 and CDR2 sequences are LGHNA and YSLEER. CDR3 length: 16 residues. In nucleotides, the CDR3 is TGCGCCAGCAGCCAAGGTCCAGCCGGGAGCTTAGAGACCCAGTACTTC. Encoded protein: CASSQGPAGSLETQYF.

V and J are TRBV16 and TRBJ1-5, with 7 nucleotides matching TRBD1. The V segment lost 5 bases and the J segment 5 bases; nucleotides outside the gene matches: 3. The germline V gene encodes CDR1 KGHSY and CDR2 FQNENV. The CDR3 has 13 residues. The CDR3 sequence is CASSWDRDQPQHF. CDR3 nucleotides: TGTGCCAGCAGCTGGGACAGAGATCAGCCCCAGCATTTT.

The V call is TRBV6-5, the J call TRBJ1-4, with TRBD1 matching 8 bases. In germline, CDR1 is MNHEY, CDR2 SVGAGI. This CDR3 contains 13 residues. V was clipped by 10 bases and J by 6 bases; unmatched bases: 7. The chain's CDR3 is CATRTGWDEKLFF. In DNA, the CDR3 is TGTGCCACCCGGACAGGGTGGGATGAAAAACTGTTTTTT.

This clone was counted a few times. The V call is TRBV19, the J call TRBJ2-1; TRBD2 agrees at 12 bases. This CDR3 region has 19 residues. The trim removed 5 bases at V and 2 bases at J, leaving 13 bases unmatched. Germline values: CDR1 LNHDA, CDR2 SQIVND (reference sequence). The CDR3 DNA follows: TGTGCCAGTAGTTCTAACCCCGCTCTAGCGGGGGGGGCCTACAATGAGCAGTTCTTC. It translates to CASSSNPALAGGAYNEQFF.

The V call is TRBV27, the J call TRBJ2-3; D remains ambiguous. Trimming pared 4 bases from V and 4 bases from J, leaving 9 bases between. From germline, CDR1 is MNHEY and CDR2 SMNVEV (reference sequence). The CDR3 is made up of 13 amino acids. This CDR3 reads CASSSRYADTQYF. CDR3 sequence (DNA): TGTGCCAGCAGTTCCCGTTATGCAGATACGCAGTATTTT.

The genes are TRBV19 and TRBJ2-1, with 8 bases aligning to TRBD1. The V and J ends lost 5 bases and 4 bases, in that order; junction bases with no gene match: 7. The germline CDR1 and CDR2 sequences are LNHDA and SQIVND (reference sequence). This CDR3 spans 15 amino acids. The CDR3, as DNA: TGTGCCAGTAGTCCAGGGGGCAGCGGATACAATGAGCAGTTCTTC. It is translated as CASSPGGSGYNEQFF.

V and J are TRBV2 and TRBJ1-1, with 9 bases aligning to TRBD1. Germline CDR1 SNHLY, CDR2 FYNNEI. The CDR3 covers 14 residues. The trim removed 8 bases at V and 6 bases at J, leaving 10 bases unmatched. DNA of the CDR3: TGTGCCAGCGGGGGGGGACAGGGACCTTCTGAAGCTTTCTTT. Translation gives CASGGGQGPSEAFF.

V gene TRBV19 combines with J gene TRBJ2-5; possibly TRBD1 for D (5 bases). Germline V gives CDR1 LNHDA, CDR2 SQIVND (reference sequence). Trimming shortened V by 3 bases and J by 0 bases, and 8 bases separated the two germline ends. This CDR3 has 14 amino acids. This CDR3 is CASSMGRDQETQYF. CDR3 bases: TGTGCCAGTAGTATGGGCAGGGACCAAGAGACCCAGTACTTC.

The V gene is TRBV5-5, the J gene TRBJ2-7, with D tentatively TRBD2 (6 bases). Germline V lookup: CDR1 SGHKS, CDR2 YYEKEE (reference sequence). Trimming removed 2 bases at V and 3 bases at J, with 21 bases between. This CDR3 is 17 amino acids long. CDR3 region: CASSFGQSGQRVYEQYF. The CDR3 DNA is TGTGCCAGCAGCTTTGGCCAGAGCGGGCAGAGGGTCTACGAGCAGTACTTC.

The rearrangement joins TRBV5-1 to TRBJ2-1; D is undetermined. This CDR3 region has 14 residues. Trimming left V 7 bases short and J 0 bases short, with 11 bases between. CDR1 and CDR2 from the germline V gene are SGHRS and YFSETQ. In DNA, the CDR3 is TGCGCCAGCGCCACTTCTAGCTCCTACAATGAGCAGTTCTTC. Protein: CASATSSSYNEQFF.

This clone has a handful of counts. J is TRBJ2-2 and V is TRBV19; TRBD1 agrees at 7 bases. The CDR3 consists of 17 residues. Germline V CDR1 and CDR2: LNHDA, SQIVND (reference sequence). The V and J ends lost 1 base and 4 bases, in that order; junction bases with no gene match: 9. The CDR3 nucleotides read TGTGCCAGTAGTATAGGTACCGGGACAGCCGGCACCGGGGAGCTGTTTTTT. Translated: CASSIGTGTAGTGELFF. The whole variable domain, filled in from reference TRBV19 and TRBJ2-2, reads DGGITQSPKYLFRKEGQNVTLSCEQNLNHDAMYWYRQDPGQGLRLIYYSQIVNDFQKGDIAEGYSVSREKKESFPLTVTSAQKNPTAFYLCASSIGTGTAGTGELFFGEGSRLTVL.

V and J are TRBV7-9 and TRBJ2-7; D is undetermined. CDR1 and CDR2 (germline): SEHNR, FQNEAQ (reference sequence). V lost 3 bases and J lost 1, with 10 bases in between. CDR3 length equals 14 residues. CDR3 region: CASSLGRLSYEQYF. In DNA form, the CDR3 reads TGTGCCAGCAGCTTGGGCAGGTTATCCTACGAGCAGTACTTC.

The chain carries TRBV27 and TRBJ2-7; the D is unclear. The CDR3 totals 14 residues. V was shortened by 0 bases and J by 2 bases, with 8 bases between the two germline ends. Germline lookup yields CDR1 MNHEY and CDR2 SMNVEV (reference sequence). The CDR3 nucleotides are TGTGCCAGCAGTTTATCGTACAGCACCTACGAGCAGTACTTC. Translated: CASSLSYSTYEQYF.

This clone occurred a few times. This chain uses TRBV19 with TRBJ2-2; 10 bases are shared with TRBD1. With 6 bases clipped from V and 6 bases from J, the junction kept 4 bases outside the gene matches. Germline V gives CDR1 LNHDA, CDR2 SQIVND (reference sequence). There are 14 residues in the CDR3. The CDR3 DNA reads TGTGCCAGTAGCCCGGGACAGGGGTCCGGGGAGCTGTTTTTT. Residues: CASSPGQGSGELFF. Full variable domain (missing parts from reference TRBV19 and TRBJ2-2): DGGITQSPKYLFRKEGQNVTLSCEQNLNHDAMYWYRQDPGQGLRLIYYSQIVNDFQKGDIAEGYSVSREKKESFPLTVTSAQKNPTAFYLCASSPGQGSGELFFGEGSRLTVL.

In DNA form, the CDR3 reads TGTGCCAGCAGCTTCCGGGACAGGGGAAATTCACCCCTCCACTTT. Its translation: CASSFRDRGNSPLHF. J is TRBJ1-6 and V is TRBV5-6; 10 bases match TRBD1. The CDR3 loop spans 15 amino acids. The germline V gene encodes CDR1 SGHDT and CDR2 YYEEEE. With V trimmed by 2 bases and J by 7 bases, 3 bases remained unmatched.